This T cell receptor (beta chain) was obtained from a study of cytomegalovirus exposure and HLA in healthy donors. Overall study findings and caveats: Reports state that TCR beta sequences accurately predicted most subjects' HLA-A and HLA-B alleles. Investigators reported 150 to 200 TCR beta chains as tied to cytomegalovirus. CMV serostatus was the sole immune exposure information available.

Of note for this clone: Its target is not known.

In the PCR, 60 Vbeta and 13 Jbeta primers were used. Using immunoSEQ multiplex PCR, the repertoire was profiled, and TCRdb retains in-frame clones only, with some absent. The repertoire holds 85,000 to 100,000 clones, with approximately 81% as singletons. The CDR3 spans 14 residues. CDR1 is LNHNV, CDR2 YYDKDF, per germline (reference sequence). V was clipped by 4 bases and J by 8 bases; unmatched bases: 5. Sequencing was performed on PBMCs. The V and J genes are TRBV15 and TRBJ1-4; 9 bases line up with TRBD1. The sequence derives from a girl aged 2-9 years in good health and CMV-seropositive. DNA for the CDR3: TGTGCCACCAGCAACGGACAGGGGTACGAAAAACTGTTTTTT. This sequence encodes CATSNGQGYEKLFF.